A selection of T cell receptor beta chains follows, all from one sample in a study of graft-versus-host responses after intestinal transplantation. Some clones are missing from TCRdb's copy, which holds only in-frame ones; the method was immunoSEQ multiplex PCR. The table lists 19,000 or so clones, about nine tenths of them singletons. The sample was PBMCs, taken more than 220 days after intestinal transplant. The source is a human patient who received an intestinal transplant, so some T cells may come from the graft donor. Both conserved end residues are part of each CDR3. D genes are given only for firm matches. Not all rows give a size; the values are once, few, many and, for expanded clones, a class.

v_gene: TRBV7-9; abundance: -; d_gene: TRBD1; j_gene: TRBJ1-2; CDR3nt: TGTGCCAGCAGCTCCGGGGACAGCCTTCAGTATGGCTACACCTTC; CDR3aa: CASSSGDSLQYGYTF
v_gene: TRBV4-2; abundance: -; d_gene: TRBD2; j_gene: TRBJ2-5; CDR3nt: TGTGCCAGCAGCCAAGCGGGGGGGCCAGAGACCCAGTACTTC; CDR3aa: CASSQAGGPETQYF
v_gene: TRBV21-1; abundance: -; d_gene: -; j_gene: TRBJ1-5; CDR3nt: TGTGCCAGCACCCTGAAGGGGTGTCAGCCCCAGCATTTT; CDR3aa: CASTLKGCQPQHF
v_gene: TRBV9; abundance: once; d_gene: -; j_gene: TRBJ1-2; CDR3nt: TGTGCCAGCAGCGTAGGATCGGGGGGCTACACCTTC; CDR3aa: CASSVGSGGYTF
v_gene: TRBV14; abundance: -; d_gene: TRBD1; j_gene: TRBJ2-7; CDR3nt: TGTGCCAGCAGCCACCCACCCGGGACAGGGCTCCCCTACGAGCAGTACTTC; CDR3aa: CASSHPPGTGLPYEQYF
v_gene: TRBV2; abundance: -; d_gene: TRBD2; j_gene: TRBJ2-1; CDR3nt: TGTGCCAGCAGTCAGGTCCTAGCGGGGGGCTACAATGAGCAGTTCTTC; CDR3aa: CASSQVLAGGYNEQFF
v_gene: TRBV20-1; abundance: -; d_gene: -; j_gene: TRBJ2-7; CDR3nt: TGCAGTGCTAGGGACAACTACGAGCAGTACTTC; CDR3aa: CSARDNYEQYF
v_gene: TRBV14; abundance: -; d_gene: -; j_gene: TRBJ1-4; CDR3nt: TGTGCCAGCAGCCAAGGACTGCGTAATGAAAAACTGTTTTTT; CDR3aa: CASSQGLRNEKLFF
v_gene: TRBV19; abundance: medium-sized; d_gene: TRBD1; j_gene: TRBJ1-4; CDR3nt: TGTGCCAGTAGACCGCGGGACAGGGGAGCAACTAATGAAAAACTGTTTTTT; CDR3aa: CASRPRDRGATNEKLFF
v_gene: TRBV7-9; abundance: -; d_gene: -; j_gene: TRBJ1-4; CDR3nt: TGTGCCAGCAGCCCCGCCGGCAAGGGAAGTGCAACTAATGAAAAACTGTTTTTT; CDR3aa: CASSPAGKGSATNEKLFF